This TCR beta chain was sequenced in a study of CD8 T cells in ankylosing spondylitis. In TCRdb, the 5' RACE reads were re-called with MiXCR into one record per CDR3 protein. The sample carries just under 550,000 distinct CDR3 sequences, 12% recorded once. Overall study findings and caveats: Past studies reported some motif variants in reactive arthritis synovial fluid and blood. A TCR beta motif of roughly eight highly homologous variants appeared characteristic of ankylosing spondylitis blood. Matched ankylosing spondylitis synovial fluid reportedly contained a significantly enriched population of disease-linked clones.

The table lists this clonotype with many counts. What it binds is not known. The CDR3 is made up of 11 amino acids. CDR1 and CDR2 (germline): SGHVS, FQNEAQ. The germline V and J ends were trimmed by 5 bases and 8 bases, with 7 bases remaining between them. The sample was blood, either unsorted or a sorted T cell fraction (not recorded which). The chain uses TRBV7-8 and TRBJ2-1; D ambiguous. This sequence originates from a male donor with ankylosing spondylitis. CDR3 DNA: TGTGCCAGCAGCACCGTCGATGAGCAGTTCTTC. It translates to CASSTVDEQFF.